The clone carrying this T cell receptor beta chain showed up many times. Its antigen is currently unknown. The TCR beta CDR3 regions underwent amplification using RNA transcripts as the source. When the TCR CDR3 underwent first-round RT-PCR, the HTBI primer set was used. One entry per CDR3 protein, called by TCRdb with MiXCR from the multiplex PCR reads. The data hold about 400,000 distinct CDR3 sequences, with about 15% observed a single time. The CDR3 is 18 residues long. Germline V gene sequence: CDR1 MNHEY, CDR2 SMNVEV (reference sequence). V lost 3 bases to trimming and J lost 4 bases; unmatched junction nucleotides: 12. The data originate from a study of T cells in Graves' hyperthyroidism and ophthalmopathy. Each diagnosis drew on symptoms, thyroxine, TRAb, thyroid ultrasound and orbital computed tomography findings. PBMCs were derived from 10 ml fresh peripheral blood. Findings of the study overall: Most clonotypes that expanded in the thyroid above 0.001 also showed up in blood.

The chain joins TRBV27 to TRBJ2-3; TRBD2 matches 11 bases. This TCR was sampled from a woman aged 25 to 39 with Graves' hyperthyroidism. The sample comprised blood. The CDR3 DNA sequence: TGTGCCAGCAGTTTGTGGCTAGCGGGAGGCGGGGGGCCAGATACGCAGTATTTT. Amino acids: CASSLWLAGGGGPDTQYF.